This T cell receptor beta chain was sequenced for a study of early T cells in non-severe SARS-CoV-2 infection. Whole-study context: Sequencing targeted bulk RNA from unsorted whole blood, leaving chains unpaired.

The germline CDR1 and CDR2 sequences are SGHVS and FNYEAQ. Trimming at V came to 5 bases and at J to 2 bases, leaving 8 bases not matched to a gene. The CDR3 extends over 18 amino acids. This clonotype was recorded many times. Separate cDNA molecules each had unique molecular identifiers attached to them. TCRdb used MiXCR to reprocess the 5' RACE reads, holding one entry per CDR3 protein. This sample yields some 57,000 distinct CDR3 sequences, of which less than 14% are seen a single time; about 1.5% belongs to the top ten. The receptor was derived from an adult who was a healthcare worker with PCR-confirmed SARS-CoV-2 infection or an uninfected control (not recorded which). The V gene is TRBV7-6, the J gene TRBJ2-3; 15 positions match TRBD2. The source material was whole blood. In DNA form, the CDR3 reads TGTGCCAGCAGCCTGGGACTAGCGGGGGGCCTTACCACAGATACGCAGTATTTT. It specifies CASSLGLAGGLTTDTQYF.